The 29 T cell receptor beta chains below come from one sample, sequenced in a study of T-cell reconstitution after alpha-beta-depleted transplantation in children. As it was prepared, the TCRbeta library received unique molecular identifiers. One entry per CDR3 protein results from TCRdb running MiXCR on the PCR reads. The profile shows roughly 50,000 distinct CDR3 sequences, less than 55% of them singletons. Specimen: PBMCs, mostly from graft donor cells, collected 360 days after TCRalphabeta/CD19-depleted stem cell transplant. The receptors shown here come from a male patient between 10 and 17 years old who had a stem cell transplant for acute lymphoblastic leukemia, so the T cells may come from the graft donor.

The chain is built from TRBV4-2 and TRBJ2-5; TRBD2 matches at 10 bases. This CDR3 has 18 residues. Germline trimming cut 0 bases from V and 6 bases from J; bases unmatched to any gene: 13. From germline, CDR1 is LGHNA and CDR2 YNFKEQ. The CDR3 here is CASSQDLRLAGEGKTQYF. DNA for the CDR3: TGTGCCAGCAGCCAAGATCTTAGGCTAGCGGGAGAGGGAAAGACCCAGTACTTC.

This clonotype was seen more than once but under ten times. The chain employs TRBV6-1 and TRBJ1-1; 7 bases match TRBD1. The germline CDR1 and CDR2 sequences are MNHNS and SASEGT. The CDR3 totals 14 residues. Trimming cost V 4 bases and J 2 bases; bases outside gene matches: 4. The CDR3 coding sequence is TGTGCCAGCAGTGCGAGACAGGGCAACACTGAAGCTTTCTTT. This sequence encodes CASSARQGNTEAFF.

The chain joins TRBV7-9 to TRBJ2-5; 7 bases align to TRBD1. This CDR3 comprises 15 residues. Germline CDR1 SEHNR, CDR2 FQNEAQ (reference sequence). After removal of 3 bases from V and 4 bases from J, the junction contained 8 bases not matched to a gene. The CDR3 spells CASSFSGGSGETQYF. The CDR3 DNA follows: TGTGCCAGCAGCTTCTCAGGGGGTTCTGGAGAGACCCAGTACTTC.

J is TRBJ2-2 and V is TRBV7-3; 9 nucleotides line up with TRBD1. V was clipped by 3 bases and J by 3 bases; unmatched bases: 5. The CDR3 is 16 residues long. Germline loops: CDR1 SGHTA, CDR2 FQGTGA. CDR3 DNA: TGTGCCAGCAGCTTCGGACAGGGGATTTACACCGGGGAGCTGTTTTTT. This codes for CASSFGQGIYTGELFF.

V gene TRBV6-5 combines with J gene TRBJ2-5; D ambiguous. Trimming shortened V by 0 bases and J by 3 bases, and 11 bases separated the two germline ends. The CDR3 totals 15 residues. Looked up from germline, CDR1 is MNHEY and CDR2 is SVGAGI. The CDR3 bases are TGTGCCAGCAGTTACTCCCCTACGCCCAAAGAGACCCAGTACTTC. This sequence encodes CASSYSPTPKETQYF.

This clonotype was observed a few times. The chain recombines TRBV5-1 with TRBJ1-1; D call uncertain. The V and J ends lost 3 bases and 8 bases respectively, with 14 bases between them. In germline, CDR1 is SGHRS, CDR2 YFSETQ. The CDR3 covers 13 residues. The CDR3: CASSSDSTAEAFF. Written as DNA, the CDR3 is TGCGCCAGCAGCTCCGACTCAACCGCCGAAGCTTTCTTT. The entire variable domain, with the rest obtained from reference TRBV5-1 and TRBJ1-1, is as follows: KAGVTQTPRYLIKTRGQQVTLSCSPISGHRSVSWYQQTPGQGLQFLFEYFSETQRNKGNFPGRFSGRQFSNSRSEMNVSTLELGDSALYLCASSSDSTAEAFFGQGTRLTVV.

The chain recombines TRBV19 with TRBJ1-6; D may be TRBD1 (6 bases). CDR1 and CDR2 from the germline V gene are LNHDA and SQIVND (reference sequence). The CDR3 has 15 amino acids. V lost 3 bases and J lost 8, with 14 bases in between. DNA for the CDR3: TGTGCCAGTAGTATTCAGGCGGGGGCTTATTCACCCCTCCACTTT. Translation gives CASSIQAGAYSPLHF.

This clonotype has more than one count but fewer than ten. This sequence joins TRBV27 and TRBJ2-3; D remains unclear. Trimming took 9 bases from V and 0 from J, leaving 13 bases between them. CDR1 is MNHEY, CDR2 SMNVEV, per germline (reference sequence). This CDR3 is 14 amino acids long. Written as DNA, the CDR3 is TGTGCCAGGAGAGAACTTTCTAGCACAGATACGCAGTATTTT. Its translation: CARRELSSTDTQYF.

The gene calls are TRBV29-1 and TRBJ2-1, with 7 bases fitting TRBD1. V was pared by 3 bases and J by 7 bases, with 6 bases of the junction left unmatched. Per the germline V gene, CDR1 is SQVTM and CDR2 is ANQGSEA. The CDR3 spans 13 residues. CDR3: CSVDRQGWNEQFF. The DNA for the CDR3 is TGCAGCGTTGACCGACAGGGTTGGAATGAGCAGTTCTTC.

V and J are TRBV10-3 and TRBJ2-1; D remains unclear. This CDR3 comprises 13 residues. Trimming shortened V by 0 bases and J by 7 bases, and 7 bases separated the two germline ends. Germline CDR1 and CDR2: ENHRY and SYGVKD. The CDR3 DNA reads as TGTGCCATCAGTGAGTCGTTAGAAAATGAGCAGTTCTTC. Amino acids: CAISESLENEQFF.

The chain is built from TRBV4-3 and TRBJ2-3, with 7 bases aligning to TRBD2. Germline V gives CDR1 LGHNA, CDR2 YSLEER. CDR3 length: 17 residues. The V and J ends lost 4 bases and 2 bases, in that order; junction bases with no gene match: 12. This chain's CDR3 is CASSLTGLSGDTDTQYF. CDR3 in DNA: TGCGCCAGCAGCCTAACGGGACTAAGCGGGGACACAGATACGCAGTATTTT.

This chain's CDR3 is CASSLAGGRHSYEQYF. The CDR3 bases are TGTGCCAGCAGTTTAGCCGGGGGGCGTCACTCCTACGAGCAGTACTTC. V is TRBV12-3 or TRBV12-4 and J is TRBJ2-7; maybe TRBD2 (7 bases). The CDR3 runs 16 residues. V dropped 0 bases and J dropped 0 bases, with 12 bases sitting between them.

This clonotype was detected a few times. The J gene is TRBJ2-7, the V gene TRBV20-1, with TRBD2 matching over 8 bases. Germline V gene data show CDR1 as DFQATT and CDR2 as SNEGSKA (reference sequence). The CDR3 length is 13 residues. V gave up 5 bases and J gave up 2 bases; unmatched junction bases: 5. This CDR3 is CSAGRGVTYEQYF. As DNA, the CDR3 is TGCAGTGCTGGGCGGGGGGTCACCTACGAGCAGTACTTC.

The CDR3 region has the DNA TGCAGTGCTAGAGACCCGTGGACAGGGATAAACTATGGCTACACCTTC. Translating it yields CSARDPWTGINYGYTF. V and J are TRBV20-1 and TRBJ1-2, with 8 bases lining up with TRBD1. V lost 0 bases to trimming and J lost 2 bases; unmatched junction nucleotides: 8. The CDR3 contains 16 residues. The germline V gene has CDR1 DFQATT and CDR2 SNEGSKA (reference sequence).

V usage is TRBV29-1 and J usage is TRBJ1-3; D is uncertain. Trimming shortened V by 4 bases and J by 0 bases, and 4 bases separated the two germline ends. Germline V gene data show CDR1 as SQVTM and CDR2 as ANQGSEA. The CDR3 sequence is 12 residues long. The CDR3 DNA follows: TGCAGCGTTGCCTACTCTGGAAACACCATATATTTT. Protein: CSVAYSGNTIYF.

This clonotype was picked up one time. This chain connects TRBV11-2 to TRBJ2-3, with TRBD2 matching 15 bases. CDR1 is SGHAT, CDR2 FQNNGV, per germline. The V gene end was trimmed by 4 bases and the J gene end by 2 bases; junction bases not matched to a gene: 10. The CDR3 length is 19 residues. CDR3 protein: CASSSPGLAGGIHTDTQYF. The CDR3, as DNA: TGTGCCAGCAGCTCCCCTGGACTAGCGGGGGGGATACACACAGATACGCAGTATTTT.

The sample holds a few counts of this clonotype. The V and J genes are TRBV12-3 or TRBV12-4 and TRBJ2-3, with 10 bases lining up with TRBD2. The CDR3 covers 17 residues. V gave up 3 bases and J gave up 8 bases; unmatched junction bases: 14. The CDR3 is CASSLWTAGGRPGTQYF. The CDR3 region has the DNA TGTGCCAGCAGTTTGTGGACAGCGGGGGGGCGTCCGGGTACGCAGTATTTT.

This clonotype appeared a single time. The CDR3 loop is CASSKPQGGETQYF. CDR3 nucleotide sequence: TGTGCCAGCAGCAAACCACAGGGAGGAGAGACCCAGTACTTC. The chain recombines TRBV11-2 with TRBJ2-5, with D perhaps assigned TRBD1 or TRBD2 (6 bases each). This CDR3 spans 14 amino acids. Trimming left V 5 bases short and J 4 bases short, with 14 bases between. Germline V gene data show CDR1 as SGHAT and CDR2 as FQNNGV.

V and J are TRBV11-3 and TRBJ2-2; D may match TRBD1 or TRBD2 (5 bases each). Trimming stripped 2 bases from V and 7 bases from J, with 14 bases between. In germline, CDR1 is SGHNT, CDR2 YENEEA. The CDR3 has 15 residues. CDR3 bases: TGTGCCAGCAGCTTACGGAAGGGGAGTCACGGGGAGCTGTTTTTT. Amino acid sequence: CASSLRKGSHGELFF.

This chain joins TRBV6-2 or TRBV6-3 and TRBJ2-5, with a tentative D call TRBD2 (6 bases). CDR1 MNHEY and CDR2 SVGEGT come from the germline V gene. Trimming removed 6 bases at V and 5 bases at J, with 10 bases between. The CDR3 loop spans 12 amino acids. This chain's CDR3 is CASRDGGETQYF. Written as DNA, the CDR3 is TGTGCCAGCAGGGACGGAGGGGAGACCCAGTACTTC.

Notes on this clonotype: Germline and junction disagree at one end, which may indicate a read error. The CDR3 nucleotides read TGCGCCAGCAGCCCAAGGTCTGTAGCGCTAGGCACAGATACGCAGTATTTT. This gives the protein CASSPRSVALGTDTQYF. The rearrangement uses TRBV4-2 and TRBJ2-3; TRBD2 might be the D (5 bases). This CDR3 is built from 17 residues. Germline V gene data show CDR1 as LGHNA and CDR2 as YNFKEQ.

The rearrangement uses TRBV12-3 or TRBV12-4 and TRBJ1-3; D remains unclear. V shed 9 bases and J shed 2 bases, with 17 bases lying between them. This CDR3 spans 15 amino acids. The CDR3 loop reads CASGPGGLTGNTIYF. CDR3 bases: TGTGCCAGTGGCCCGGGTGGACTTACTGGAAACACCATATATTTT.

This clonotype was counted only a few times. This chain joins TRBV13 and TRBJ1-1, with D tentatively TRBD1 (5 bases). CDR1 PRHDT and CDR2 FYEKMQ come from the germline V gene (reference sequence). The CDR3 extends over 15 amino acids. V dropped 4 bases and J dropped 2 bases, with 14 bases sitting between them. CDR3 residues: CASSSRGPGNTEAFF. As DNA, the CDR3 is TGTGCCAGCAGCTCGAGGGGACCTGGAAACACTGAAGCTTTCTTT.

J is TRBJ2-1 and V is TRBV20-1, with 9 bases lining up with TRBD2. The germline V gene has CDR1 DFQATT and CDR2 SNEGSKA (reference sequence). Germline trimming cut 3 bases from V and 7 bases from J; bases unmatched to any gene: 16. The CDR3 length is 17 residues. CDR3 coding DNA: TGCAGTGCTAGGGAAAAAGGTCGCCTAGCGGGGATGAATGAGCAGTTCTTC. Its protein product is CSAREKGRLAGMNEQFF.

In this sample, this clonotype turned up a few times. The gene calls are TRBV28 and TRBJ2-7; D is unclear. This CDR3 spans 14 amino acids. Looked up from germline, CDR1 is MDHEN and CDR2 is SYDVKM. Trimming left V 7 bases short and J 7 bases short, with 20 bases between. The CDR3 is CASTLVGSDQEQYF. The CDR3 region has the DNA TGTGCCAGCACCCTAGTGGGGTCTGACCAGGAGCAGTACTTC.

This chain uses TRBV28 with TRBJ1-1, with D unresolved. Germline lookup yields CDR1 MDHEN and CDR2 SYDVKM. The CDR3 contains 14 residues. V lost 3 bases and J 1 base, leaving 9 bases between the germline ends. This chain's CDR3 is CASSLVESNTEAFF. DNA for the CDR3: TGTGCCAGCAGTTTGGTAGAGTCGAACACTGAAGCTTTCTTT.

CDR3 sequence (DNA): TGCAGCGTTCAGGAAAATGAGCAGTTCTTC. It translates to CSVQENEQFF. This sequence joins TRBV29-1 and TRBJ2-1; D gene unclear. Trimming pared 5 bases from V and 7 bases from J, leaving 6 bases between. The CDR3 is 10 amino acids. Looked up from germline, CDR1 is SQVTM and CDR2 is ANQGSEA.

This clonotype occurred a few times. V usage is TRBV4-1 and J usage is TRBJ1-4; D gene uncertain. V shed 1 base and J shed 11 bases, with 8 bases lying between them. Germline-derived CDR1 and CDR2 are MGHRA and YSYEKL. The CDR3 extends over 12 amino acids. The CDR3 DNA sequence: TGCGCCAGCAGCCAAGTGGGATTTAAACTGTTTTTT. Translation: CASSQVGFKLFF.

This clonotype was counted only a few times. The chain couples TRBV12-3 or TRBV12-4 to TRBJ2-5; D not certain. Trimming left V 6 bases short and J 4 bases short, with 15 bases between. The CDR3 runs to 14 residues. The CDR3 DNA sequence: TGTGCCAGCAGCCTAAACATGCAAGGAGAGACCCAGTACTTC. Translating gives CASSLNMQGETQYF.